This is a list of T cell receptor beta chains from one sample in a study of shared clonotypes between healthy human individuals. The repertoire was sequenced with immunoSEQ multiplex PCR; TCRdb's copy has only in-frame clones and lacks some. Of some 700,000 clones in the sample, around 90% were seen once. The sequenced material came from memory CD8+ T cells from PBMCs. These receptors all come from a young man in good health. Some clones in this sample may be carry-over from other donors' samples. CDR3s include the opening cysteine and the closing phenylalanine or tryptophan. A D gene is named only where the DNA matches it firmly. Where a row states a size, it is once, few, many or the class of an expanded clone; other rows omit it.

clone_size d_call j_call v_call cdr3_nt cdr3_aa
- - TRBJ1-1 TRBV4-2 TGTGCCAGCAGCCGCAACAGGGAGAACACTGAAGCTTTCTTT CASSRNRENTEAFF
many - TRBJ1-1 TRBV7-3 TGTGCCAGCAGCTTTAGGCAGGACACTGAAGCTTTCTTT CASSFRQDTEAFF
- - TRBJ2-1 TRBV7-9 TGTGCCAGCAGCTTTTATTTACTCCCCAATGAGCAGTTCTTC CASSFYLLPNEQFF
- - TRBJ2-7 TRBV28 TGTGCCAGCAGGCCACCCCCGGCCTGGGACGAGCAGTACTTC CASRPPPAWDEQYF
- TRBD2 TRBJ2-3 TRBV18 TGTGCCAGCTCACCGGCGGGAGTTACTGGGGATACGCAGTATTTT CASSPAGVTGDTQYF
- TRBD2 TRBJ2-3 TRBV4-1 TGCGCCAGCAGCCAAAGACTAGCTGAGACAGATACGCAGTATTTT CASSQRLAETDTQYF
few - TRBJ2-1 TRBV9 TGTGCCAGCAGCGTATATGGGAGTGGGGATGAGCAGTTCTTC CASSVYGSGDEQFF
- TRBD2 TRBJ2-5 TRBV7-9 TGTGCCAGCAGCCCTAGCGGGGAAGAGACCCAGTACTTC CASSPSGEETQYF
- TRBD2 TRBJ2-7 TRBV7-9 TGTGCCAGCAGCCCACACCCCGCGGGAGGGCCGGAGTCCGAGCAGTACTTC CASSPHPAGGPESEQYF
- TRBD2 TRBJ2-7 TRBV7-6 TGTGCCAGCAGCATAAGACTAGCGGGAGTGTACGAGCAGTACTTC CASSIRLAGVYEQYF
- TRBD2 TRBJ2-1 TRBV7-2 TGTGCCAGCAGACCTAGCGGGACTAGCGGGAGGGGGAATGAGCAGTTCTTC CASRPSGTSGRGNEQFF
- - TRBJ2-2 TRBV13 TGTGCCAGCAGCTATAGGAACACCGGGGAGCTGTTTTTT CASSYRNTGELFF
- TRBD2 TRBJ2-1 TRBV5-4 TGTGCCAGCAGCCCGACCCCATTAGCGGGAGGTTCCAATGAGCAGTTCTTC CASSPTPLAGGSNEQFF
- - TRBJ2-7 TRBV5-1 TGCGCCAGCAGCTTGAGCCCCGACCGCGAGCAGTACTTC CASSLSPDREQYF
once - TRBJ2-5 TRBV6-1 TGTGCCAGCAGGGACAGCGAGGGGTGGATGGAGACCCAGTACTTC CASRDSEGWMETQYF